This T cell receptor beta chain appears in the sequencing data of a study of regulatory T cells in long-lasting Graves disease. In its sample, this clonotype was seen a few times. Its antigen is not known. The CDR3 consists of 15 residues. Germline CDR1 is LNHDA and CDR2 is SQIVND (reference sequence). V shed 2 bases and J 3 bases; nucleotides not matched to a gene: 4. Notes on the study in general: Relative to newly diagnosed Graves' patients, persistent ones had lower TCR diversity. Accuracy was perhaps lowered by the small sample size.

The time point is: persistent/refractory GD, antithyroid drugs over 5 years with positive TRAb. The TCR library was made from RNA extracted from PBMCs. With iRepertoire HTBI primers and Arm-PCR of CDR3 regions, TCR beta libraries were built. In the original processing: Across the samples, identification revealed 55 to 80 TRBV and over 12 TRBJ segments. MiXCR was run by TCRdb on the multiplex PCR reads, yielding one entry per CDR3 protein. The V and J calls were determined by TCRdb, not by the authors. Of almost 350,000 distinct CDR3 sequences in the sample, 20% are singletons; the top ten hold less than 35%.

The chain is built from TRBV19 and TRBJ1-1; 9 bases align to TRBD1. Sequences were derived from peripheral blood mononuclear cells (PBMCs), sampled when the disease was refractory, from a patient treated with antithyroid drugs. This sequence originates from a female donor with Graves disease. CDR3 nucleotide sequence: TGTGCCAGTAGTATAAAGTGGGACAGGGACACTGAAGCTTTCTTT. This gives the protein CASSIKWDRDTEAFF.